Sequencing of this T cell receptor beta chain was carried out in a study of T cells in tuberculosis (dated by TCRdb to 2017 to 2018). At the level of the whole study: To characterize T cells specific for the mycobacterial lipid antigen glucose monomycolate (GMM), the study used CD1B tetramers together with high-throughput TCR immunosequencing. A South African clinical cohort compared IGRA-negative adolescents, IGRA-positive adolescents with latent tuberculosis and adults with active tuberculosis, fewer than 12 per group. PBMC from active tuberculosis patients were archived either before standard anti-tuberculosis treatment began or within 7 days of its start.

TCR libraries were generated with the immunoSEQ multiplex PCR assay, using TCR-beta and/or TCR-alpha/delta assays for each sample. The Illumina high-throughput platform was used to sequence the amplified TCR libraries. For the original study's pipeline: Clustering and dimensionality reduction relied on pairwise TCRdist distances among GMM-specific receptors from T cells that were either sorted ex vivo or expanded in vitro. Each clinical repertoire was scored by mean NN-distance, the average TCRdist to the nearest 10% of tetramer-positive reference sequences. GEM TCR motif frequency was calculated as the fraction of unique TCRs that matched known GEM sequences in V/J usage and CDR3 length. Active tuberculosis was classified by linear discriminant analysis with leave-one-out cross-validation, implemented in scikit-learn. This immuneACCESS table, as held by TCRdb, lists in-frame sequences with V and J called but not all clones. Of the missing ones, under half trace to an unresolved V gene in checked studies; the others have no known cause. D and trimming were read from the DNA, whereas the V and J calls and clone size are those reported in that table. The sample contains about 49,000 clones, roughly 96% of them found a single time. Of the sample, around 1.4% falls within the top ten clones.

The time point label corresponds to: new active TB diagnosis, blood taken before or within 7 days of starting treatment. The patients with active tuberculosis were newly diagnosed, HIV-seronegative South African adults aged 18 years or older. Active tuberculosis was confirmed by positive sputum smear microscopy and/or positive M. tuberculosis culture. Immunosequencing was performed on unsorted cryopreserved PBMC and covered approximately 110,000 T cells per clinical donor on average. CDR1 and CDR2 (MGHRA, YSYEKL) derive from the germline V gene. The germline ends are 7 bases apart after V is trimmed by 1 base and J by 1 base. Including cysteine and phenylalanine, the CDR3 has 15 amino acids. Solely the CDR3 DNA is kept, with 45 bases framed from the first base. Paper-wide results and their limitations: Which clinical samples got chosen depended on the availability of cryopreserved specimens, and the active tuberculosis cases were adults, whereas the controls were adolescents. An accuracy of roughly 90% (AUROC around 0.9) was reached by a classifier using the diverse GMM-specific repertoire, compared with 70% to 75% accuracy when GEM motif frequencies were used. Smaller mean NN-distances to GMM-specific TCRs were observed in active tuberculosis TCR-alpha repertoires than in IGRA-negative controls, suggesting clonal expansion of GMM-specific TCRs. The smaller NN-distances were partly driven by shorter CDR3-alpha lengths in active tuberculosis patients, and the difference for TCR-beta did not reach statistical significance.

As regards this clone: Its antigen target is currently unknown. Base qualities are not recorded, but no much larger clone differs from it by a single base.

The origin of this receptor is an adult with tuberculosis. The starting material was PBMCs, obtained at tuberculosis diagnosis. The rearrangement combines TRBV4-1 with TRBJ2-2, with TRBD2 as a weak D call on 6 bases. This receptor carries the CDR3 CASSQGSGNTGELFF. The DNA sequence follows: TGCGCCAGCAGCCAAGGTAGCGGGAACACCGGGGAGCTGTTTTTT.